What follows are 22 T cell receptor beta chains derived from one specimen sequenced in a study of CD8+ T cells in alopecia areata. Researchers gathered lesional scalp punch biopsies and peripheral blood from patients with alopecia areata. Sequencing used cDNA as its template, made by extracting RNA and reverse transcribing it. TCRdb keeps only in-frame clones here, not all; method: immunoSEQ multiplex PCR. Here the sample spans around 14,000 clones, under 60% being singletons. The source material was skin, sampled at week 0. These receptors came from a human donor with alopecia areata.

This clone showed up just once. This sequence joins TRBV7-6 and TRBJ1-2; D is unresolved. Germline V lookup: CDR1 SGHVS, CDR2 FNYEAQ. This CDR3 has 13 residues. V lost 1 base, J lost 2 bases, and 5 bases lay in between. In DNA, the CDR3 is TGTGCCAGCAGCTTAGACCTCAACTATGGCTACACCTTC. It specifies CASSLDLNYGYTF.

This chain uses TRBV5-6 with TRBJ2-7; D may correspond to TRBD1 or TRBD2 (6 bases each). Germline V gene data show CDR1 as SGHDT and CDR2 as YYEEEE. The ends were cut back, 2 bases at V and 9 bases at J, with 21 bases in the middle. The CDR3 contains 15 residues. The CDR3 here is CASSFFVGGPSSQYF. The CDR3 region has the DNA TGTGCCAGCAGCTTTTTTGTGGGGGGCCCCTCTTCGCAGTACTTC.

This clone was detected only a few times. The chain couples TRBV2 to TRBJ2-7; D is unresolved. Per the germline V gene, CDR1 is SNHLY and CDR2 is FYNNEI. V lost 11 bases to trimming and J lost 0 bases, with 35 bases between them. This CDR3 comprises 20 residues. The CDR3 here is CAVQGPLEVGARISSYEQYF. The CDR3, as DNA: TGTGCCGTTCAAGGCCCACTCGAGGTTGGAGCGAGGATTAGCTCCTACGAGCAGTACTTC.

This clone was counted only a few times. The CDR3 here is CASSIAAARSPLHF. CDR3 DNA sequence: TGTGCCAGTAGTATCGCGGCGGCCCGAAGTCCCCTCCACTTT. V is TRBV19 and J is TRBJ1-6; D is ambiguous. The V and J ends lost 3 bases and 13 bases respectively, with 16 bases between them. CDR1 and CDR2 from the germline V gene are LNHDA and SQIVND (reference sequence). CDR3 length equals 14 residues.

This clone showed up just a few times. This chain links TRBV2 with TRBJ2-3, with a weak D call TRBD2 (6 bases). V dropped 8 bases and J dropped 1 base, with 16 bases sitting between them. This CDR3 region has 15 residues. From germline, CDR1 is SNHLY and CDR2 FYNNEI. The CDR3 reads CASSRWRERTDTQYF. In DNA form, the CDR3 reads TGTGCCAGCTCGAGATGGCGGGAACGCACAGATACGCAGTATTTT.

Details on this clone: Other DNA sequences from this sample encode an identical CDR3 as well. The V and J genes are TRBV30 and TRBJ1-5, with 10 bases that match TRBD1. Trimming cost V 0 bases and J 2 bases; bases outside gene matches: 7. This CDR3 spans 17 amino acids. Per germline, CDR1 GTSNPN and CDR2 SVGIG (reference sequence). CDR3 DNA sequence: TGTGCCTGGAGTGTACCCAGGGACAGGGGAGGCAATCAGCCCCAGCATTTT. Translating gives CAWSVPRDRGGNQPQHF.

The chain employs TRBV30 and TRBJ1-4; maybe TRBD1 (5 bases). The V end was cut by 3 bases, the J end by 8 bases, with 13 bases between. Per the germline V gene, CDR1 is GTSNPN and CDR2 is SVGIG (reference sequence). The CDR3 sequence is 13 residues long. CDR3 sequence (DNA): TGTGCCTGGAGCGCACTGGGGGGGGAAAAACTGTTTTTT. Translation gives CAWSALGGEKLFF.

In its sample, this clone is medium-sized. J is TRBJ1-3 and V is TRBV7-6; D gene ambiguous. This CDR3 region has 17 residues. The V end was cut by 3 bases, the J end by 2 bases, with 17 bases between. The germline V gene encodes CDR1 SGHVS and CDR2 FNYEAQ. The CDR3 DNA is TGTGCCAGCAGCTTGGACGGGGTTACGCGACCTGGAAACACCATATATTTT. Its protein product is CASSLDGVTRPGNTIYF.

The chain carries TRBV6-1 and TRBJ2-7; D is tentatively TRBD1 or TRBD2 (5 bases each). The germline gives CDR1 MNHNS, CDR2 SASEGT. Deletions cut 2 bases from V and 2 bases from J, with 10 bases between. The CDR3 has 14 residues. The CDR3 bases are TGTGCCAGCAGTGAATCAGGGACGGCCTACGAGCAGTACTTC. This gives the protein CASSESGTAYEQYF.

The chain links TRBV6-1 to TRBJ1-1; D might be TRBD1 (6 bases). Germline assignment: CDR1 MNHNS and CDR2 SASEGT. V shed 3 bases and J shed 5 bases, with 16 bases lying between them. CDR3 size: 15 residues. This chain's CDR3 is CASSDNTQGLTEAFF. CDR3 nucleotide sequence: TGTGCCAGCAGTGACAATACACAGGGTTTGACTGAAGCTTTCTTT.

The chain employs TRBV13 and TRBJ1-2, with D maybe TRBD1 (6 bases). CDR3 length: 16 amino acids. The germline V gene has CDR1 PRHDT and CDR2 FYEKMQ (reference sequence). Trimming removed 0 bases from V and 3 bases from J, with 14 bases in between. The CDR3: CASSLGQGTDDYGYTF. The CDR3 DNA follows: TGTGCCAGCAGCTTAGGTCAGGGGACGGACGACTATGGCTACACCTTC.

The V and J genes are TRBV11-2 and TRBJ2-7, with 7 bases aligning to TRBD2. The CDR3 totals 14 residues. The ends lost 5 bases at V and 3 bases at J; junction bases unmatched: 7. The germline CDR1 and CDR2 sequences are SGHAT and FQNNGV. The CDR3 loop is CASSAGDRNYEQYF. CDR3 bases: TGTGCCAGCAGCGCGGGGGACCGGAACTACGAGCAGTACTTC.

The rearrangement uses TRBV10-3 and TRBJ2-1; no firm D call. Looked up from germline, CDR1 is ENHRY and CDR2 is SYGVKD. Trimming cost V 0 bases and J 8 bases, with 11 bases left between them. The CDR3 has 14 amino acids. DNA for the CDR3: TGTGCCATCAGTGAGTCGATGAGAGAGGATGAGCAGTTCTTC. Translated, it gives CAISESMREDEQFF.

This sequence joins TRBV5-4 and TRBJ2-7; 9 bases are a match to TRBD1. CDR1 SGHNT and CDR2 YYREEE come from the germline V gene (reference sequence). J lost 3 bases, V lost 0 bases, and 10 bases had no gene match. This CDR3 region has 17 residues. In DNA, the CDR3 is TGTGCCAGCAGCTTGGGGTCTCGGACAGGGGATGGCTACGAGCAGTACTTC. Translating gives CASSLGSRTGDGYEQYF. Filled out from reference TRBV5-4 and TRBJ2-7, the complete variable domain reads ETGVTQSPTHLIKTRGQQVTLRCSSQSGHNTVSWYQQALGQGPQFIFQYYREEENGRGNFPPRFSGLQFPNYSSELNVNALELDDSALYLCASSLGSRTGDGYEQYFGPGTRLTVT.

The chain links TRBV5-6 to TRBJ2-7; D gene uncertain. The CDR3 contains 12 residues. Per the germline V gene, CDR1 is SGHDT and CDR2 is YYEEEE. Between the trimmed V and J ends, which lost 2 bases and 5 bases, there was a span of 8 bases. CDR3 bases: TGTGCCAGCAGCTTCACAGAGAACGAGCAGTACTTC. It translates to CASSFTENEQYF.

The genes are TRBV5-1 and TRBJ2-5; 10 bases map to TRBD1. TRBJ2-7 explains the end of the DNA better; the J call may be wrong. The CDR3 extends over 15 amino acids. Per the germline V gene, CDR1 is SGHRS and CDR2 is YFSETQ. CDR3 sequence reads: CASSPTGQGPYEQYF. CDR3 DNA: TGCGCCAGCAGCCCTACGGGACAGGGGCCCTACGAGCAGTACTTC.

The CDR3 nucleotides are TGTGCCAGCAGCCAGGCGGGTAGCGGAGCCTACGAGCAGTACTTC. It translates to CASSQAGSGAYEQYF. The V and J genes are TRBV7-3 and TRBJ2-7, with TRBD2 as a possible D gene (6 bases). Germline CDR1 and CDR2: SGHTA and FQGTGA. V was trimmed by 5 bases and J by 2 bases, leaving 16 bases between them. The CDR3 loop spans 15 amino acids.

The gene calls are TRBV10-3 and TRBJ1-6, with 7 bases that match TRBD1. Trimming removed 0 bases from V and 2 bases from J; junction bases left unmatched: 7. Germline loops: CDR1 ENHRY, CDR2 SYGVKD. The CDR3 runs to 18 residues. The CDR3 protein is CAISESATGTAYNSPLHF. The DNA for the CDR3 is TGTGCCATCAGTGAGTCCGCTACCGGGACAGCCTATAATTCACCCCTCCACTTT.

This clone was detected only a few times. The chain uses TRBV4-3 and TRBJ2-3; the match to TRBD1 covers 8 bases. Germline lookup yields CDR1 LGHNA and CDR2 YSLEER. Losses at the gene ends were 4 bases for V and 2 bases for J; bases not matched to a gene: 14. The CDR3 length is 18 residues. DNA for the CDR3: TGCGCCAGCAGCCCAAAACTCTGGCTGGACAGGGACACAGATACGCAGTATTTT. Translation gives CASSPKLWLDRDTDTQYF.

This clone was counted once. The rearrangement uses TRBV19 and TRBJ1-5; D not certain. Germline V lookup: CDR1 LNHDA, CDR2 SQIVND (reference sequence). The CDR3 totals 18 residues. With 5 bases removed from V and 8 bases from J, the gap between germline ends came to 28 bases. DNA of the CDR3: TGTGCCAGTAGTCATCCGGGTCTCAAAATCGGGCGTTATAAGCCCCAGCATTTT. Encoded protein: CASSHPGLKIGRYKPQHF. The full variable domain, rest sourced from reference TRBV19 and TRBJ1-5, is DGGITQSPKYLFRKEGQNVTLSCEQNLNHDAMYWYRQDPGQGLRLIYYSQIVNDFQKGDIAEGYSVSREKKESFPLTVTSAQKNPTAFYLCASSHPGLKIGRYKPQHFGDGTRLSIL.

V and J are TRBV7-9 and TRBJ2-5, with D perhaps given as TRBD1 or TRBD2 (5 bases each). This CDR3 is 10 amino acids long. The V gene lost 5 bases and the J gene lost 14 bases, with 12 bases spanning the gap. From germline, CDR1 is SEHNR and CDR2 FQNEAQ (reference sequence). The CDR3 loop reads CASSPGPRYF. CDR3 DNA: TGTGCCAGCAGCCCGGGACCCCGCTACTTC.

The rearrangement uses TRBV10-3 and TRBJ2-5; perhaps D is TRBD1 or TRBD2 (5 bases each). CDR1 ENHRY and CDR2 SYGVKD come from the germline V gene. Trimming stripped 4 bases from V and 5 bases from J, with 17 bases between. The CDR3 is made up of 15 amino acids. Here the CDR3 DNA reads TGTGCCATCAGTGTCCTACCCCAAGAGGGGGAGACCCAGTACTTC. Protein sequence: CAISVLPQEGETQYF.